This record looks at one TCR beta chain sequence and its context. As yet, its antigen is unknown. CDR1 and CDR2 from the germline V gene are MNHEY and SVGAGI. The CDR3 runs to 15 residues. V was cut by 0 bases and J by 4 bases, with 10 bases left in between. Regarding treatment: around 19 received Ad26.COV2.S at low or high dose, single or two shots; roughly 5 received placebo; per-sample allocation not given. The study sampled participants on day 63 after the first vaccine or placebo injection. This sample was taken from a study of Ad26.COV2.S vaccination and SARS-CoV-2 variants. The overall study: The donor was enrolled in the Ad26.COV2.S arm of the COV1001 trial.

Produced via immunoSEQ multiplex PCR; TCRdb's table is partial and in-frame only. The repertoire holds some 250,000 clones, with 88% as singletons. The study, taken as a whole, reports: Spike-specific CD8+ and CD4+ T cell responses reportedly showed substantial breadth after vaccination. Non-spike TCR breadth did not differ much between vaccine and placebo recipients.

The receptor's source is a person aged 18-65 years who received the Ad26.COV2.S COVID-19 vaccine or a placebo. This chain joins TRBV6-5 and TRBJ1-3; D unclear. Sequenced material: peripheral blood, taken in a trial of Ad26.COV2.S vaccine versus placebo. CDR3 amino acids: CASSYSGFAGNTIYF. CDR3 sequence (DNA): TGTGCCAGCAGTTACTCGGGGTTTGCGGGAAACACCATATATTTT.